This TCR beta chain was recorded in a study of response to subunit inactivated influenza vaccine. General study results and limits: The authors suggested that few new T cells are recruited per seasonal influenza vaccination.

The germline V gene has CDR1 MNHNS and CDR2 SASEGT. CDR3 length: 16 residues. The junction had 8 bases not matched to a gene; V was cut back by 6 bases and J by 0 bases. As concerns this clonotype: Its target is not known.

Via MiXCR, TCRdb re-called the RT-PCR reads, giving one row per CDR3 protein. The sample has approximately 700,000 distinct CDR3 sequences, approximately 14% seen once; the top ten hold 11%. The source is a man over 45 who received an inactivated influenza vaccine. The J gene is TRBJ2-1, the V gene TRBV6-1; 7 bases are a match to TRBD2. The source was PBMCs from blood, collected less than 13 days after vaccination. The CDR3 nucleotides read TGTGCCAGCAGAGGGACGGGGGGTAGCTCCTACAATGAGCAGTTCTTC. It codes for CASRGTGGSSYNEQFF.